This T cell receptor beta chain came from a study of blood T cells in healthy people across ages. Whole-study findings and limits: Researchers report that TCR beta diversity correlated strongly with naive T cell percentage.

CDR3 length: 15 residues. From germline, CDR1 is SGHTA and CDR2 FQGNSA. Caucasian individuals from Russia who were healthy and aged about 6 to 95 acted as donors. Per individual sample, total RNA of at least 6 micrograms was extracted. A second PCR, run for about 7 to 11 cycles, used a sample-barcoded 5' primer plus a J-beta primer mix. Individual samples furnished no less than 3 million CDR3-containing paired-end reads apiece. MiXCR, applied by TCRdb to the 5' RACE reads, yields one record per CDR3 protein. The repertoire includes around 870,000 distinct CDR3 sequences, around 28% of them detected once, and roughly a sixth sits in the top ten. Points on this clonotype: What it binds is unknown. The germline gene is not matched at one end of the junction; a read error may be the cause.

The chain links TRBV7-2 to TRBJ1-6, with a weak D call TRBD1 (5 bases). This TCR came from an elderly woman in good health. Sequences were obtained from blood. The CDR3 DNA reads as TGTGCCAGCAGCTTAGGTGGCAGGGTGAGCTCACCCCCCCACTTT. This gives the protein CASSLGGRVSSPPHF.